What follows are 14 T cell receptor beta chains derived from one specimen sequenced in a study of T cell responses to AZD1222 COVID-19 vaccine. The repertoire was sequenced with immunoSEQ multiplex PCR; TCRdb's copy has only in-frame clones and lacks some. The sample lists 54,000 or so clones; 88% were seen once. This specimen was peripheral blood, taken on day 0 of AZD1222 vaccination. These receptors all stem from an adult in good health.

This chain uses TRBV3-1 (or the pseudogene TRBV3-2) with TRBJ2-1; a possible D gene is TRBD2 (6 bases). Germline V gene lookup returns CDR1 LGHDT and CDR2 YNNKEL (reference sequence). V lost 0 bases, J lost 4 bases, and 19 bases lay in between. The CDR3 contains 18 residues. CDR3 in DNA: TGTGCCAGCAGCCAAGAAGGACCAGGGCTGGGGGGTTACAATGAGCAGTTCTTC. This encodes CASSQEGPGLGGYNEQFF.

The V and J genes are TRBV10-2 and TRBJ2-1; TRBD1 is a possible D gene (6 bases). This CDR3 comprises 13 residues. CDR1 is WSHSY and CDR2 is SAAADI in the germline V gene. V was shortened by 8 bases and J by 5 bases, with 13 bases between the two germline ends. The CDR3 region is CASVHRDNNEQFF. CDR3 in DNA: TGCGCCAGCGTTCACCGGGACAACAATGAGCAGTTCTTC.

J is TRBJ2-7 and V is TRBV5-5; 7 nucleotides line up with TRBD2. CDR1 and CDR2 (germline): SGHKS, YYEKEE (reference sequence). V shed 1 base, J shed 0 bases, and the junction held 10 bases outside the gene matches. This CDR3 has 17 residues. As DNA, the CDR3 is TGTGCCAGCAGCTTGCTTCCTCTAGCGGCTAGCTCCTACGAGCAGTACTTC. It yields the protein CASSLLPLAASSYEQYF.

The rearrangement links TRBV4-2 to TRBJ2-1, with a tentative D call TRBD2 (5 bases). With 0 bases removed from V and 5 bases from J, the gap between germline ends came to 11 bases. The CDR3 contains 15 residues. Germline loops: CDR1 LGHNA, CDR2 YNFKEQ. The CDR3 is CASSQDLLGNNEQFF. CDR3 in DNA: TGTGCCAGCAGCCAAGATCTCCTCGGGAACAATGAGCAGTTCTTC.

The chain links TRBV30 to TRBJ1-1, with a tentative D call TRBD1 (5 bases). V was cut by 0 bases and J by 7 bases, with 12 bases left in between. Looked up from germline, CDR1 is GTSNPN and CDR2 is SVGIG (reference sequence). The CDR3 spans 13 residues. The CDR3 sequence: CAWSVGAGNEAFF. CDR3 DNA sequence: TGTGCCTGGAGTGTAGGGGCGGGAAATGAAGCTTTCTTT.

This chain links TRBV28 with TRBJ2-1; unclear D gene. The germline gives CDR1 MDHEN, CDR2 SYDVKM. The CDR3 is 13 residues long. V lost 11 bases and J 6 bases, leaving 17 bases between the germline ends. CDR3 region: CAGSTAVLNEQFF. For the CDR3, the DNA is TGTGCCGGATCAACGGCCGTTCTCAATGAGCAGTTCTTC.

The chain combines TRBV2 with TRBJ1-3, with D tentatively TRBD1 (6 bases). Germline V CDR1 and CDR2: SNHLY, FYNNEI. CDR3 length equals 15 residues. Trimming took off 5 bases at V and 3 bases at J, with 14 bases between the two ends. DNA of the CDR3: TGTGCCAGCAGTCCGGGGGGGCTTGGTGGAAACACCATATATTTT. Translation gives CASSPGGLGGNTIYF.

J is TRBJ1-4 and V is TRBV19, with D uncertain. In germline, CDR1 is LNHDA, CDR2 SQIVND (reference sequence). The length of the CDR3 is 16 residues. The V gene lost 5 bases and the J gene lost 4 bases, with 17 bases spanning the gap. The CDR3, as DNA: TGTGCCAGTAGTCTAAAGGCTCACGCCTATAATGAAAAACTGTTTTTT. It yields the protein CASSLKAHAYNEKLFF.

The rearrangement uses TRBV3-1 (or the pseudogene TRBV3-2) and TRBJ2-5; D unclear. Germline V gives CDR1 LGHDT, CDR2 YNNKEL (reference sequence). Trimming cost V 0 bases and J 5 bases, with 16 bases left between them. This CDR3 has 16 amino acids. CDR3 nucleotide sequence: TGTGCCAGCAGCCAAGATGGCGCCAGAGCACGGGAGACCCAGTACTTC. Translating it yields CASSQDGARARETQYF.

V is TRBV3-1 (or the pseudogene TRBV3-2) and J is TRBJ2-3, with D perhaps matching TRBD1 (6 bases). V gave up 5 bases and J gave up 0 bases, with 9 bases separating them. CDR1 and CDR2 (germline): LGHDT, YNNKEL (reference sequence). This CDR3 is built from 14 residues. CDR3 protein: CASSWDTSTDTQYF. In nucleotides, the CDR3 is TGTGCCAGCAGCTGGGACACCAGCACAGATACGCAGTATTTT.

CDR3 residues: CASSQGLQGSRRGNSPLHF. CDR3 DNA sequence: TGCGCCAGCAGTCAAGGTCTTCAGGGGAGTCGGCGTGGGAATTCACCCCTCCACTTT. The rearrangement links TRBV23-1 to TRBJ1-6; D is perhaps TRBD1 (6 bases). TRBV23-1 is given ORF status, its function remaining uncertain. The CDR3 extends over 19 amino acids. Trimming stripped 2 bases from V and 7 bases from J, with 24 bases between.

The CDR3, as DNA: TGTGCCAGCTCACCTAAACAAGAGACCCAGTACTTC. Translation gives CASSPKQETQYF. This chain uses TRBV18 with TRBJ2-5, with D uncertain. CDR3 length equals 12 residues. V shed 3 bases and J shed 2 bases, with 4 bases lying between them. Germline V gene data show CDR1 as KGHSH and CDR2 as LQKENI.

In its sample, this clone was seen once. At one end, the junction sequence differs from germline, possibly due to a read error. The chain links TRBV5-6 to TRBJ2-2; D possibly corresponds to TRBD2 (5 bases). CDR3 size: 14 residues. From germline, CDR1 is SGHDT and CDR2 YYEEEE. The CDR3, as DNA: TGTGCCAGCAGCTTGTGGGAGAACCCCGGGGAGCTGTTTTTT. This codes for CASSLWENPGELFF.

This sequence joins TRBV9 and TRBJ2-3; possible D gene TRBD2, 5 bases. This CDR3 has 16 amino acids. CDR1 SGDLS and CDR2 YYNGEE come from the germline V gene. Trimming left V 0 bases short and J 0 bases short, with 11 bases between. The CDR3 coding sequence is TGTGCCAGCAGCGTAGGCGCTAGCCCTAGCACAGATACGCAGTATTTT. It specifies CASSVGASPSTDTQYF.